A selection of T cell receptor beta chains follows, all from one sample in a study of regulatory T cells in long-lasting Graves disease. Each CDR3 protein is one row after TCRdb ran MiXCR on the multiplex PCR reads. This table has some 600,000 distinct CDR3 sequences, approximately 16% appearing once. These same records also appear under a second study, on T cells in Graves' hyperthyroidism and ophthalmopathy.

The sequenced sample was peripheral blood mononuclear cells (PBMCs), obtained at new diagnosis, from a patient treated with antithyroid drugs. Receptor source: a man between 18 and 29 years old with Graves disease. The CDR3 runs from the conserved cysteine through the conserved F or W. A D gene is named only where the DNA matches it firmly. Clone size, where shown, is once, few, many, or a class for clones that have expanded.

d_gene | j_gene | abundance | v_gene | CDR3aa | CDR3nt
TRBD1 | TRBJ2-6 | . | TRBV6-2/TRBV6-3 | CASSLSGGSSGANVLTF | TGTGCCAGCAGTCTTTCAGGGGGTTCCTCTGGGGCCAACGTCCTGACTTTC
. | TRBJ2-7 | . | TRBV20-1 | CSARDGRGVREQYF | TGCAGTGCTAGAGACGGCCGGGGAGTACGCGAGCAGTACTTC
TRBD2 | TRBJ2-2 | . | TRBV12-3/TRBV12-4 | CASSLERETTGELFF | TGTGCCAGCAGCTTGGAGCGGGAGACCACCGGGGAGCTGTTTTTT
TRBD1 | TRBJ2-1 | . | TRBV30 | CAWQGDISYNEQFF | TGTGCCTGGCAGGGGGATATTTCCTACAATGAGCAGTTCTTC
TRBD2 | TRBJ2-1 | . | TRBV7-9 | CASIPLGTSSYNKQFF | TGTGCCAGCATTCCCCTGGGGACTAGCTCCTACAATAAGCAGTTCTTC
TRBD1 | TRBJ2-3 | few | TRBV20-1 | CSAPIRDRGSTDTQYF | TGCAGTGCTCCAATCCGGGACAGGGGAAGCACAGATACGCAGTATTTT
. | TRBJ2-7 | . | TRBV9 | CASSVGAPGVREQYF | TGTGCCAGCAGCGTAGGGGCCCCTGGGGTTCGGGAGCAGTACTTC
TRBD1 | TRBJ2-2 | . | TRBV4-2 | CATGDRVVNTGELFF | TGTGCCACCGGAGACAGGGTCGTAAACACCGGGGAGCTGTTTTTT
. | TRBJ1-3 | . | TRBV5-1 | CASSLAPFSGNTIYF | TGCGCCAGCAGCTTGGCCCCCTTCTCTGGAAACACCATATATTTT
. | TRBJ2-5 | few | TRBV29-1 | CSARLSQETQYF | TGCAGCGCCAGACTCAGCCAAGAGACCCAGTACTTC
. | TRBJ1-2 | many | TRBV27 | CASSLTVNYGYTF | TGTGCCAGCAGTCTCACAGTTAACTATGGCTACACCTTC
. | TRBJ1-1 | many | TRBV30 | CAWSPQGRAFF | TGTGCCTGGAGTCCCCAGGGGCGTGCTTTCTTT
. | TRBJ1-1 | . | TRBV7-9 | CASSLGGHLRTEAFF | TGTGCCAGCAGCCTGGGGGGACATCTGAGGACTGAAGCTTTCTTT
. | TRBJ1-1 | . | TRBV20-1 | CSAREAGFGTEAFF | TGCAGTGCTAGAGAGGCGGGGTTCGGCACTGAAGCTTTCTTT
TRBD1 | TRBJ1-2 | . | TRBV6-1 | CASLFRGRPGYGYTF | TGTGCCAGTCTCTTTAGGGGGCGCCCCGGCTATGGCTACACCTTC
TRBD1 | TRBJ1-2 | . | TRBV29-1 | CSAYETGSHLYGYTF | TGCAGCGCCTATGAGACAGGGAGCCACCTCTATGGCTACACCTTC
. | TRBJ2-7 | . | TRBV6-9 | CASSYSRAPGYEQYF | TGTGCCAGCAGTTACTCTCGGGCCCCGGGGTACGAGCAGTACTTC
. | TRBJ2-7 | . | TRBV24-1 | CATSDFTGSTYEQYF | TGTGCCACCAGTGATTTCACAGGGAGTACCTACGAGCAGTACTTC